The source of this T cell receptor (beta chain) is a study of cytomegalovirus exposure and HLA in healthy donors. Overall study findings and caveats: Sequencing probably produced one cluster of sequence variants that were highly shared. Specific recognition of CMV antigens was confirmed in vitro for a few chains (all CMV-associated).

Trimming took 5 bases from V and 10 from J, leaving 23 bases between them. CDR3 length: 16 amino acids. The germline gives CDR1 SGHAT, CDR2 FQNNGV. Of note for this clone: The antigen is not known.

13 Jbeta primers and 60 Vbeta primers were used for the PCR. Repertoires were generated with immunoSEQ multiplex PCR, while TCRdb's copy carries only in-frame clones and drops some. The sample yields about 120,000 clones, approximately 80% seen once. Sequencing was performed on PBMCs. The sequence was obtained from a woman in her thirties or forties in good health and CMV-seropositive. The V and J genes are TRBV11-2 and TRBJ1-4, with no clear D. The CDR3 nucleotides read TGTGCCAGCAGCCCCCATCGCGGGGAGGGTACTGGAAAACTGTTTTTT. It translates to CASSPHRGEGTGKLFF. Complete variable domain (other parts from reference TRBV11-2 and TRBJ1-4): EAGVAQSPRYKIIEKRQSVAFWCNPISGHATLYWYQQILGQGPKLLIQFQNNGVVDDSQLPKDRFSAERLKGVDSTLKIQPAKLEDSAVYLCASSPHRGEGTGKLFFGSGTQLSVL.